Listed below are T cell receptor beta chains from one sample, sequenced in a study of neoadjuvant anti-PD-1 for oral cavity cancer. Assay: immunoSEQ multiplex PCR; the TCRdb copy retains only in-frame clones and omits some. This repertoire shows approximately 17,000 clones, 50% to 70% found once; its top ten account for approximately 2.9%. The starting material was PBMCs, obtained before nivolumab (anti-PD-1) treatment. The source is a person aged 40 to 85 with oral cavity squamous cell carcinoma. Both conserved end residues are part of each CDR3. A D gene is named only where the DNA matches it firmly. Expanded clones are given a class, and other clones once, few, many or no size at all.

V: TRBV11-2
J: TRBJ2-7
size: NA
D: NA
DNA: TGTGCCAGCAGCCCCTCGCCTAGCGTCTCCTACGAGCAGTACTTC
CDR3: CASSPSPSVSYEQYF

V: TRBV4-1
J: TRBJ1-5
size: NA
D: TRBD1
DNA: TGCGCCAGCAGCCAAGATCGGACAGGGTATGAGCAGCCCCAGCATTTT
CDR3: CASSQDRTGYEQPQHF

V: TRBV11-1
J: TRBJ2-3
size: medium-sized
D: TRBD2
DNA: TGTGCCAGCAGCTTAGGCTCGGCGGGAGTGGCAGATACGCAGTATTTT
CDR3: CASSLGSAGVADTQYF

V: TRBV11-2
J: TRBJ2-7
size: NA
D: NA
DNA: TGTGCCAGCGGCGCGGACGATCAGGGCGAGCAGTACTTC
CDR3: CASGADDQGEQYF

V: TRBV2
J: TRBJ1-4
size: NA
D: NA
DNA: TGTGCCAGCAGTTACAATGAAAAACTGTTTTTT
CDR3: CASSYNEKLFF

V: TRBV25-1
J: TRBJ2-1
size: NA
D: NA
DNA: TGTGCCAGCAGGGACCAAAAGCCGAGCTCCTACAATGAGCAGTTCTTC
CDR3: CASRDQKPSSYNEQFF

V: TRBV7-9
J: TRBJ2-1
size: few
D: NA
DNA: TGTGCCAGCAGCCAACCAGGACTCGGGACCAACAATGAGCAGTTCTTC
CDR3: CASSQPGLGTNNEQFF

V: TRBV2
J: TRBJ2-3
size: NA
D: TRBD2
DNA: TGTGCCAGCAGTGGGACCGGGACTAGCGGGGGGGGGCAGTATTTT
CDR3: CASSGTGTSGGGQYF

V: TRBV10-3
J: TRBJ1-4
size: NA
D: NA
DNA: TGTGCCATCAGCCCAGGGGCCATCGGTGAAAAACTGTTTTTT
CDR3: CAISPGAIGEKLFF

V: TRBV11-2
J: TRBJ2-7
size: NA
D: NA
DNA: TGTGCCAGCAGCCCTGGTATAAGGACGGGTCCTGGAGAGCAGTACTTC
CDR3: CASSPGIRTGPGEQYF

V: TRBV2
J: TRBJ2-7
size: NA
D: TRBD1
DNA: TGTGCCAGCAGTGCGTTGGGACAGGGGATCAACGAGCAGTACTTC
CDR3: CASSALGQGINEQYF

V: TRBV6-5
J: TRBJ2-7
size: NA
D: NA
DNA: TGTGCCACTAGGGTAGAGGGCGGCGAGCAGTACTTC
CDR3: CATRVEGGEQYF

V: TRBV7-8
J: TRBJ2-1
size: NA
D: NA
DNA: TGTGCCAGCAGCTTAGCAGTTGAGCAGTTCTTC
CDR3: CASSLAVEQFF

V: TRBV7-3
J: TRBJ2-3
size: NA
D: NA
DNA: TGTGCCAGCAGCTTCACAGGAGCTAGCACAGATACGCAGTATTTT
CDR3: CASSFTGASTDTQYF

V: TRBV5-8
J: TRBJ2-2
size: NA
D: NA
DNA: TGTGCCAGCAGCTTGGGTTTAGGCGGGACCGGGGAGCTGTTTTTT
CDR3: CASSLGLGGTGELFF

V: TRBV5-1
J: TRBJ1-4
size: NA
D: TRBD1
DNA: TGCGCCAGCAGCTTGGACCAGGGGGGGCATGAAAAACTGTTTTTT
CDR3: CASSLDQGGHEKLFF

V: TRBV5-1
J: TRBJ1-1
size: NA
D: TRBD1
DNA: TGCGCCAGCAGCCACGGACAGGGGGCCGGAAACACTGAAGCTTTCTTT
CDR3: CASSHGQGAGNTEAFF

V: TRBV7-2
J: TRBJ2-1
size: NA
D: TRBD2
DNA: TGTGCCAGCAGCTTAGGGGCTAGCGGGAGTGAGGGTGAGCAGTTCTTC
CDR3: CASSLGASGSEGEQFF

V: TRBV7-8
J: TRBJ2-2
size: NA
D: NA
DNA: TGTGCCAGCAGCTTAGGGGGGGCTGGTGCCGGGGAGCTGTTTTTT
CDR3: CASSLGGAGAGELFF

V: TRBV6-5
J: TRBJ2-3
size: NA
D: TRBD1
DNA: TGTGCCAGCAGCTCGACGAGGGGGCTTGCAGATACGCAGTATTTT
CDR3: CASSSTRGLADTQYF

V: TRBV7-8
J: TRBJ1-1
size: NA
D: NA
DNA: TGTGCCAGCAGCTTAGCCCCAAGCCTCATGAACACTGAAGCTTTCTTT
CDR3: CASSLAPSLMNTEAFF

V: TRBV5-1
J: TRBJ2-5
size: NA
D: NA
DNA: TGCGCCAGCACCCCCACCGGGTGGCCTCCGGAGACCCAGTACTTC
CDR3: CASTPTGWPPETQYF

V: TRBV6-6
J: TRBJ1-5
size: few
D: NA
DNA: TGTGCCAGCAGTCCTGCCCCTACAGGTACTCAGCCCCAGCATTTT
CDR3: CASSPAPTGTQPQHF

V: TRBV5-1
J: TRBJ1-3
size: once
D: NA
DNA: TGCGCCAGCAGCTTGGGAGGGGCCTCCTCTGGAAACACCATATATTTT
CDR3: CASSLGGASSGNTIYF

V: TRBV11-2
J: TRBJ2-6
size: NA
D: NA
DNA: TGTGCCAGCAGGTCGGGGATCTCTGGGGCCAACGTCCTGACTTTC
CDR3: CASRSGISGANVLTF

V: TRBV30
J: TRBJ1-3
size: once
D: NA
DNA: TGTGCCTGGAGCGGAGGCTCTGGAAACACCATATATTTT
CDR3: CAWSGGSGNTIYF

V: TRBV5-1
J: TRBJ2-5
size: NA
D: TRBD2
DNA: TGCGCCAGCAGCTTCACGATAGCGGGAGGGCCGGAGACCCAGTACTTC
CDR3: CASSFTIAGGPETQYF

V: TRBV14
J: TRBJ2-5
size: few
D: NA
DNA: TGTGCCAGCAGCTTCGGCAGGGCGGCCCAGGGGGAGACCCAGTACTTC
CDR3: CASSFGRAAQGETQYF

V: TRBV7-9
J: TRBJ1-1
size: NA
D: NA
DNA: TGTGCCAGCAGGACTAAGGATGTGAACACTGAAGCTTTCTTT
CDR3: CASRTKDVNTEAFF

V: TRBV29-1
J: TRBJ2-1
size: NA
D: NA
DNA: TGCAGCGTTGTGGGAATTGATGAGCAGTTCTTC
CDR3: CSVVGIDEQFF